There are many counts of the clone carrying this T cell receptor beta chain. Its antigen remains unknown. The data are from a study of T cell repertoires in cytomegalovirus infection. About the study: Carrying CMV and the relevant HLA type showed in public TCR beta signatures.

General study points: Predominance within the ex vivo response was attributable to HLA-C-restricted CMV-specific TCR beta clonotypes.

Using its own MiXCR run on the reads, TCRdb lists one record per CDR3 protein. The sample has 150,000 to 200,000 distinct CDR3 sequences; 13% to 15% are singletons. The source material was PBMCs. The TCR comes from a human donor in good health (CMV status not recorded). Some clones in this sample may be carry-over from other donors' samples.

The CDR3 sequence is CASSIDRAYGYTF. Written as DNA, the CDR3 is TGCGCCAGCAGCATCGACAGAGCCTATGGCTACACCTTC. V is TRBV5-1 and J is TRBJ1-2; the D gene is possibly TRBD1 (5 bases). Trimming left V 4 bases short and J 4 bases short, with 11 bases between. CDR3 length: 13 amino acids. Germline lookup yields CDR1 SGHRS and CDR2 YFSETQ.